These T cell receptor beta chains were read from a single sample in a study of radiation and T cells in renal cell carcinoma. Sequenced by immunoSEQ multiplex PCR; TCRdb stores in-frame clones only, minus some. The sample includes tens of thousands of clones, around 80% of them seen just once. The specimen was blood, collected from a patient whose treatment included radiotherapy and nephrectomy. The origin of the receptors is a man aged 55-75 years with renal cell carcinoma. CDR3s leave out the opening cysteine and the closing phenylalanine or tryptophan.

j_call cdr3_length v_call cdr3_aa
TRBJ2-7 11 TRBV7-9 ASSLGTEGEQY
TRBJ2-2 15 TRBV2 ASGGGAGGLRTGELF
TRBJ1-2 11 TRBV5-6 ASSSGTAYGYT
. 15 TRBV7-2 ASSSPLAGGAYYEQY
TRBJ1-2 13 TRBV30 AWSQGSTEVYGYT
TRBJ1-2 12 TRBV19 ASSAGGTGYGYT
TRBJ1-1 11 TRBV27 ASSSPRNTEAF
TRBJ2-5 13 TRBV6-5 ASSSPGTGRETQY
TRBJ2-1 15 TRBV19 ASTPTGTGGGYNEQF
TRBJ2-2 10 TRBV30 AHGAHMGELF
TRBJ2-3 13 TRBV9 ASSLPRGEGDTQY
TRBJ2-1 15 TRBV7-8 ASSQWSGDRVLNEQF
TRBJ1-5 12 TRBV30 AWNPGASNQPQH
TRBJ1-1 10 TRBV2 ASKPGGTEAF
TRBJ1-1 12 TRBV5-4 ASSLEVTNTEAF
TRBJ2-2 13 TRBV19 ASSIDSGWTGELF
TRBJ1-1 10 TRBV5-1 ASSIQGGEAF
TRBJ2-2 13 TRBV12-5 ASVPGRGGTGELF
TRBJ1-2 13 TRBV7-9 ASSSSWLGAGGYT
TRBJ2-6 13 TRBV4-3 ASSRGQSGANVLT
TRBJ2-5 12 TRBV19 ASRTSGTKETQY
TRBJ2-3 13 TRBV2 ASRTSRRSTDTQY
TRBJ2-5 14 TRBV5-1 ASSTGLAGGPETQY
TRBJ2-3 12 TRBV19 ASSLAGGGNTQY
TRBJ2-1 13 TRBV18 ASSLKRGMYNEQF
TRBJ2-5 15 TRBV7-8 ASSLATSADLLETQY
TRBJ1-2 11 TRBV6-5 ASSSPRGDGYT
TRBJ1-5 14 TRBV5-6 ASSSGGWNSNQPQH
TRBJ2-7 12 TRBV18 ASSPGTRAYEQY
TRBJ2-2 13 TRBV19 ASSDRPGNTGELF
TRBJ2-3 14 TRBV5-6 ASSSQLRTSTDTQY
TRBJ2-5 12 TRBV18 ASSLRTNQETQY
TRBJ2-3 17 TRBV19 ASSPRRRIRDPSTDTQY